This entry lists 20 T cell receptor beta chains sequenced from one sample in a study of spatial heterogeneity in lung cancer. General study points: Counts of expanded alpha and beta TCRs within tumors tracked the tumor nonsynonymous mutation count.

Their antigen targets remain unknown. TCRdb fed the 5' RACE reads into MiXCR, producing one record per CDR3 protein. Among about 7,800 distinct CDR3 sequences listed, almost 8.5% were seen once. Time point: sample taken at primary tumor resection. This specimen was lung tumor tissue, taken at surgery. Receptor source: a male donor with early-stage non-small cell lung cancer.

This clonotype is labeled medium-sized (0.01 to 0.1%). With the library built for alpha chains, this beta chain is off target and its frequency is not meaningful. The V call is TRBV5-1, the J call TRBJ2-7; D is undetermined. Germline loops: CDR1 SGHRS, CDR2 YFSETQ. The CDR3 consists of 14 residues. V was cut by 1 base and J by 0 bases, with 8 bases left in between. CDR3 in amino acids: CASSLSLYSYEQYF. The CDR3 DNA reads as TGCGCCAGCAGCTTGTCTCTATACTCCTACGAGCAGTACTTC.

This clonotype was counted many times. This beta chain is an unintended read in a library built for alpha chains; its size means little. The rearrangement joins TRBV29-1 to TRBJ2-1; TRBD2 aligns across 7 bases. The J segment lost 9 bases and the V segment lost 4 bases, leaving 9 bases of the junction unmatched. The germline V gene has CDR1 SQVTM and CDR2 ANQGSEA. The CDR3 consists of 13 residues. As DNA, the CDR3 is TGCAGCGTTGGACATTTGGCGGGAGTTGAGCAGTTCTTC. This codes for CSVGHLAGVEQFF.

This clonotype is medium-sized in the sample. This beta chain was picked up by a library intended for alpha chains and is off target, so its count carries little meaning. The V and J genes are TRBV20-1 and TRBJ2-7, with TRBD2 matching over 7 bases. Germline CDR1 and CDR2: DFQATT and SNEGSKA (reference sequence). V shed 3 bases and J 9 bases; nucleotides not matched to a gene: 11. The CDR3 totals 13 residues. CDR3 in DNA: TGCAGTGCTAGGGAGCGAGCGGGACCCGGGCAGTACTTC. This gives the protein CSARERAGPGQYF.

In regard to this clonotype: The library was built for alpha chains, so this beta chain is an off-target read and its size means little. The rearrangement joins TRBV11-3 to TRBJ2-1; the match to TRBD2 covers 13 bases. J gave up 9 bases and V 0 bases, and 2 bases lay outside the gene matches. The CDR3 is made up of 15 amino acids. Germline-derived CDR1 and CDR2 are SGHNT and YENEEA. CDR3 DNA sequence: TGTGCCAGCAGCTTAGATCGACTAGCGGGAGGTGAGCAGTTCTTC. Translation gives CASSLDRLAGGEQFF.

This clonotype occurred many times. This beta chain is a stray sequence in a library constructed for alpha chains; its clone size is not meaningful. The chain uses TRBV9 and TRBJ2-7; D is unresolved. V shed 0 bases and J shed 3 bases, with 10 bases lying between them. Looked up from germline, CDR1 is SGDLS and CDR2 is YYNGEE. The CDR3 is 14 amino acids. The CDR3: CASSVGGTDYEQYF. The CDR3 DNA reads TGTGCCAGCAGCGTAGGAGGTACTGACTACGAGCAGTACTTC.

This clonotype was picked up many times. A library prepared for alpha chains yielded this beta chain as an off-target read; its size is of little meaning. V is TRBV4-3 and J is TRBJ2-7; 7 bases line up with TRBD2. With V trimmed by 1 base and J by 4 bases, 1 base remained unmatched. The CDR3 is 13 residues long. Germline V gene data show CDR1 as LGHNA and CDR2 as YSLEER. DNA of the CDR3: TGCGCCAGCAGCCAAGCGCGGGGGTACGAGCAGTACTTC. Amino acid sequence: CASSQARGYEQYF.

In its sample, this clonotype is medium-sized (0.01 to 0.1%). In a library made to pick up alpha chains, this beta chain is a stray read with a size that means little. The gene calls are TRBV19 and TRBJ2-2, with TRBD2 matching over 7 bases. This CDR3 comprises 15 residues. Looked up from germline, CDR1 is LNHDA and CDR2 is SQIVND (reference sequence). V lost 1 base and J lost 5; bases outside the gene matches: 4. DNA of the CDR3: TGTGCCAGTAGTATAGGCAGCGGGAAGACCGGGGAGCTGTTTTTT. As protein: CASSIGSGKTGELFF.

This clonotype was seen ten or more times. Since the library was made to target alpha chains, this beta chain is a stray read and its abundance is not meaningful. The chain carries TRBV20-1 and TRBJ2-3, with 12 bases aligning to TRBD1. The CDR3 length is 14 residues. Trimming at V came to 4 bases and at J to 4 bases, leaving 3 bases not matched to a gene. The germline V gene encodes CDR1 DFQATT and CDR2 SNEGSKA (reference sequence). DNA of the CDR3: TGCAGTGCTACCGGGACAGGGGGCCCAGATACGCAGTATTTT. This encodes CSATGTGGPDTQYF.

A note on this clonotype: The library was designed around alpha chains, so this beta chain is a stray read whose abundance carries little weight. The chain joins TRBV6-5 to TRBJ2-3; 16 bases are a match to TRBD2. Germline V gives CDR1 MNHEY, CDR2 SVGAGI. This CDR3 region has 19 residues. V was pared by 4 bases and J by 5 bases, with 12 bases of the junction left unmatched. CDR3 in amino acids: CASSFQPPGLAGGLDTQYF. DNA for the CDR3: TGTGCCAGCAGTTTCCAACCTCCGGGACTAGCGGGAGGGTTAGATACGCAGTATTTT.

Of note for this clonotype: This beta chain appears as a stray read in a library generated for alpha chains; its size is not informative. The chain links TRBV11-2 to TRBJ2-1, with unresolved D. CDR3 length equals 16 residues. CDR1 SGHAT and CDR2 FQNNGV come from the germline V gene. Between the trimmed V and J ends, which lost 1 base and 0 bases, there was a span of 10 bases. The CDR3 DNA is TGTGCCAGCAGCTTAGGTACGCGAGACTCCTACAATGAGCAGTTCTTC. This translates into CASSLGTRDSYNEQFF.

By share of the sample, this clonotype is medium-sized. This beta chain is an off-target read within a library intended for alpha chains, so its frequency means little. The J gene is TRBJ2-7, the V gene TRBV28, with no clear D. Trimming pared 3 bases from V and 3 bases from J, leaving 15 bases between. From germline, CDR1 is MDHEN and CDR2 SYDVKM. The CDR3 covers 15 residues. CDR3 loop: CASSFSGRSDYEQYF. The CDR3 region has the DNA TGTGCCAGCAGTTTTTCCGGTCGGAGCGACTACGAGCAGTACTTC.

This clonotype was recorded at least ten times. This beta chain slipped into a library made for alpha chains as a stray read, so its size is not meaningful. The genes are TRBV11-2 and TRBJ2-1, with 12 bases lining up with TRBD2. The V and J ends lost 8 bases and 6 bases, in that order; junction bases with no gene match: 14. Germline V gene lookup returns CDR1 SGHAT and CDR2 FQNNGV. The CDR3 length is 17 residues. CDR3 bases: TGTGCCAGCCGCCCCCTGCATCCGGGACTAGCGGGCAATGAGCAGTTCTTC. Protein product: CASRPLHPGLAGNEQFF. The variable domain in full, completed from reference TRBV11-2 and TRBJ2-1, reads EAGVAQSPRYKIIEKRQSVAFWCNPISGHATLYWYQQILGQGPKLLIQFQNNGVVDDSQLPKDRFSAERLKGVDSTLKIQPAKLEDSAVYLCASRPLHPGLAGNEQFFGPGTRLTVL.

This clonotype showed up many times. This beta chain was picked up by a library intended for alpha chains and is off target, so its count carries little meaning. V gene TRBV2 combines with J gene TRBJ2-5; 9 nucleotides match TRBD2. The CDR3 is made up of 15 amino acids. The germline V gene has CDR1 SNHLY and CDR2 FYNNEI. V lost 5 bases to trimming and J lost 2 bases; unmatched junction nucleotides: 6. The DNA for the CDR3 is TGTGCCAGCAGTCCCCGGGCGGGGGGGCAAGAGACCCAGTACTTC. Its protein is CASSPRAGGQETQYF.

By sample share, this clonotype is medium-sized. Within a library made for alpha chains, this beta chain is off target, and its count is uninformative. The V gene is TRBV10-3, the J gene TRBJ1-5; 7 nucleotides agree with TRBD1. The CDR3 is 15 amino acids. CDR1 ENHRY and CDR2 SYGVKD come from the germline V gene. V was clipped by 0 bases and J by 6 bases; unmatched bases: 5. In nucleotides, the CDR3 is TGTGCCATCAGTGAGTCGTTGACAGGGAGTCAGCCCCAGCATTTT. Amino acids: CAISESLTGSQPQHF.

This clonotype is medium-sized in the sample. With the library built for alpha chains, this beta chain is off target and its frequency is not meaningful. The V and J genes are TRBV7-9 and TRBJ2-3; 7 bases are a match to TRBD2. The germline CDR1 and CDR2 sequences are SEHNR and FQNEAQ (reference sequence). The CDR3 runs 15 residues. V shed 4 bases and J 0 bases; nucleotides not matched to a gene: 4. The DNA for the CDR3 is TGTGCCAGCAGCTCGACTAGCTCTAGCACAGATACGCAGTATTTT. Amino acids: CASSSTSSSTDTQYF. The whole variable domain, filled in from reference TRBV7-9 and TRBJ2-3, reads DTGVSQNPRHKITKRGQNVTFRCDPISEHNRLYWYRQTLGQGPEFLTYFQNEAQLEKSRLLSDRFSAERPKGSFSTLEIQRTEQGDSAMYLCASSSTSSSTDTQYFGPGTRLTVL.

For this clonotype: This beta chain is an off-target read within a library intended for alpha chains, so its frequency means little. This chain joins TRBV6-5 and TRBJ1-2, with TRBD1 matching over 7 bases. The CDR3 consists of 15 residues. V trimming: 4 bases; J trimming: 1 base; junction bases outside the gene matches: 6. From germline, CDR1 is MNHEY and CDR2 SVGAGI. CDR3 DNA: TGTGCCAGCAGTTCACAGGGGTCCCGTAACTATGGCTACACCTTC. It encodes CASSSQGSRNYGYTF.

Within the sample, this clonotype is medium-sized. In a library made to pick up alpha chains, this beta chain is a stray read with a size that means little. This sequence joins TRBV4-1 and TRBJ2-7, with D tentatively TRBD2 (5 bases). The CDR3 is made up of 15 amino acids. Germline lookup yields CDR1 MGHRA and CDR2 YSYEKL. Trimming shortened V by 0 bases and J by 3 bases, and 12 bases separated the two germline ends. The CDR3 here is CASSQDPGNHYEQYF. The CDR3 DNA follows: TGCGCCAGCAGCCAAGATCCCGGGAATCACTACGAGCAGTACTTC.

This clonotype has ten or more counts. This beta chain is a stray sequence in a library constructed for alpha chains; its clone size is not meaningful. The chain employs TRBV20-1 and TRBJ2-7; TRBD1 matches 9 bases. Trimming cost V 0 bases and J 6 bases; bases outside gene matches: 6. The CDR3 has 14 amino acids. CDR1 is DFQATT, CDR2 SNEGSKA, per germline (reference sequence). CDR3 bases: TGCAGTGCTAGAGAAGGGACAGGGACTCCCGAGCAGTACTTC. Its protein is CSAREGTGTPEQYF.

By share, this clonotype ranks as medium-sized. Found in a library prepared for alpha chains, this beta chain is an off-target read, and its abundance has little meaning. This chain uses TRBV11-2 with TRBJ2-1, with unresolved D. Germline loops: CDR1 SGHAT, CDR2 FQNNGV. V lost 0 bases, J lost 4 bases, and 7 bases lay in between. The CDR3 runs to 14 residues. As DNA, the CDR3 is TGTGCCAGCAGCTTAGAAGGCCCATACAATGAGCAGTTCTTC. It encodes CASSLEGPYNEQFF.

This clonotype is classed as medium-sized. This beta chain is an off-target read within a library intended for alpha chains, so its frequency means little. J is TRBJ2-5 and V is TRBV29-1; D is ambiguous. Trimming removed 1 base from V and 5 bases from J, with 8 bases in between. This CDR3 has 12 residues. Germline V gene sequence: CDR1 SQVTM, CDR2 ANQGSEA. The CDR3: CSVEAGVETQYF. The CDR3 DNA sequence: TGCAGCGTTGAAGCGGGCGTCGAGACCCAGTACTTC.